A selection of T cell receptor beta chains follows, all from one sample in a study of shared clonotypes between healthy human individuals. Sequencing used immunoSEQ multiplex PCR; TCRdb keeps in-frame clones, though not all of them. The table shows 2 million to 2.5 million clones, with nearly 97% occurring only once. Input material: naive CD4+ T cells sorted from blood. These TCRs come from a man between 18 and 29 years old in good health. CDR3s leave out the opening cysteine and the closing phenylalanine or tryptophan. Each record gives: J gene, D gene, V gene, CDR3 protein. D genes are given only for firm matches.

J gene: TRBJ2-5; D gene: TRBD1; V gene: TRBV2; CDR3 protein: ASSGDRGGETQY
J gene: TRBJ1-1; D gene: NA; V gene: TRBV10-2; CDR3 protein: ASSGQAPGGTEAF
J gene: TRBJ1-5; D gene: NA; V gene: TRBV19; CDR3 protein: ASLDSSNQPQH
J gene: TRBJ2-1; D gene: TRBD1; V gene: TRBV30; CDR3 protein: AWNRDRKNNEQF
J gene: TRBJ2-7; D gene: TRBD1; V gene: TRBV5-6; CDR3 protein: ASNRDRAYEQY
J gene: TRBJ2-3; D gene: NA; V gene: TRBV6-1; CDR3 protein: ASSELGDTQY
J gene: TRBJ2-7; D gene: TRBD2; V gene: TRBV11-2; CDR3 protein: ASSPNTSGGVK
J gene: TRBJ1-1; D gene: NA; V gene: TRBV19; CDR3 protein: ASSIELRNTEAF
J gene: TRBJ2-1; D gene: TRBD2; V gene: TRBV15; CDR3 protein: ATSRVRPGTNPYNEQF
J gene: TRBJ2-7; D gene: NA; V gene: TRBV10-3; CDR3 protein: AISDGGSEQY
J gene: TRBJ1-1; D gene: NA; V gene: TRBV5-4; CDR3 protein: ASSLVSRTEAF
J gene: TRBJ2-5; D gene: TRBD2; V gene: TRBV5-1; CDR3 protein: ASGEGLAPLAETQY
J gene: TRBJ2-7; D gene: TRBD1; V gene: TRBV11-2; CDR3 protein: ASRRAGQGAYEQY
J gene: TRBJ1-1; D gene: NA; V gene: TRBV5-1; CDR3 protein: ASSPPWGNTEAF
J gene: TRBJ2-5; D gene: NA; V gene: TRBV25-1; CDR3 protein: ATTGGGETQY
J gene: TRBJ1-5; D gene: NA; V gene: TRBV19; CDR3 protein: ASSIPRDGQPQH
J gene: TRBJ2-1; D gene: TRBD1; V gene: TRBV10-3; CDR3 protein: AISADREQF